The 29 T cell receptor beta chains below all came from one sample that was sequenced in a study of CD8+CD57+ T cells in acquired aplastic anemia. Before being chosen for sequencing, patients had shown CD8+CD57+ cell expansion by flow cytometry. Genomic DNA acted as the template from which TCR beta VDJ combination and CDR3 sequence profiling were carried out. TCRdb passed the reads through MiXCR, listing each CDR3 protein once. The sample yields 180,000 or so distinct CDR3 sequences, roughly 65% seen once. The source material was sorted CD4+, CD8+, or CD8+CD57+ T cells (not recorded which) from PBMCs. The receptors originated from a human donor with aplastic anemia.

As for this clonotype: At one end, the junction sequence differs from germline, possibly due to a read error. The chain joins TRBV7-6 to TRBJ2-7, with 8 positions matching TRBD2. Germline CDR1 reads SGHVS; CDR2 reads FNYEAQ. The CDR3 contains 13 residues. CDR3 sequence: CASSLAAGDAPDF. CDR3 bases: TGTGCCAGCAGCTTAGCAGCGGGAGACGCCCCAGACTTC.

About this clonotype itself: Since the CDR3 does not end with the conserved phenylalanine or tryptophan, this likely comes from a read error. The chain carries TRBV5-1 and TRBJ2-2; 10 bases line up with TRBD2. Germline V gene data show CDR1 as SGHRS and CDR2 as YFSETQ. The CDR3 spans 16 residues. CDR3 DNA sequence: TGCGCCAGCGGCTTCCTAGCGGGAGTGGACACCGGGGAGCTGTTTTCT. Protein: CASGFLAGVDTGELFS.

The chain is built from TRBV11-2 and TRBJ2-1; D might be TRBD2 (6 bases). Germline CDR1 reads SGHAT; CDR2 reads FQNNGV. Trimming removed 5 bases from V and 2 bases from J, with 13 bases in between. This CDR3 spans 15 amino acids. The CDR3 DNA reads as TGTGCCAGCAGCACCGGGGGTGTCCCCTACAATGAGCAGTTCTTC. Amino acids: CASSTGGVPYNEQFF.

This clonotype was seen repeatedly, ten times or more. This chain uses TRBV5-1 with TRBJ2-5, with 8 positions matching TRBD2. Germline V gene data show CDR1 as SGHRS and CDR2 as YFSETQ. This CDR3 contains 16 residues. J was trimmed by 1 base and V by 0 bases; bases with no gene match: 5. CDR3 sequence (DNA): TGCGCCAGCAGCTTGGGGTTAGCGGGGTCCCAAGAGACCCAGTACTTC. It yields the protein CASSLGLAGSQETQYF.

V gene TRBV7-6 combines with J gene TRBJ2-7; 9 nucleotides agree with TRBD2. CDR1 is SGHVS and CDR2 is FNYEAQ in the germline V gene. The CDR3 has 14 amino acids. Trimming cost V 9 bases and J 2 bases; bases outside gene matches: 8. DNA of the CDR3: TGTGCCAGTCAACCTTCTAGCGGGACCTACGAGCAGTACTTC. Its translation: CASQPSSGTYEQYF.

The chain has TRBV27 and TRBJ1-2, with 7 bases matching TRBD1. After removal of 6 bases from V and 3 bases from J, the junction contained 7 bases not matched to a gene. Per the germline V gene, CDR1 is MNHEY and CDR2 is SMNVEV (reference sequence). This CDR3 spans 14 amino acids. The CDR3 sequence is CASSDRDGDYGYTF. The CDR3, as DNA: TGTGCCAGCAGCGACAGGGACGGGGACTATGGCTACACCTTC.

This clonotype was counted many times. V is TRBV19 and J is TRBJ2-7, with TRBD1 as a possible D gene (6 bases). The length of the CDR3 is 16 residues. Trimming took 3 bases from V and 0 from J, leaving 15 bases between them. Germline V gene data show CDR1 as LNHDA and CDR2 as SQIVND (reference sequence). CDR3 sequence: CASSISGHLSSYEQYF. CDR3 coding DNA: TGTGCCAGTAGTATCTCGGGACACCTGAGCTCCTACGAGCAGTACTTC.

This clonotype was counted ten times or more. The rearrangement links TRBV5-1 to TRBJ2-7, with 7 bases fitting TRBD1. From germline, CDR1 is SGHRS and CDR2 YFSETQ. The CDR3 consists of 13 residues. The trim removed 2 bases at V and 3 bases at J, leaving 2 bases unmatched. The CDR3 region has the DNA TGCGCCAGCAGCTTCGCAGGGGGCTACGAGCAGTACTTC. Amino acid sequence: CASSFAGGYEQYF.

This clonotype showed up just once. The chain joins TRBV20-1 to TRBJ2-7; no reliable D call. The CDR3 extends over 13 amino acids. V gave up 1 base and J gave up 4 bases, with 11 bases separating them. In germline, CDR1 is DFQATT, CDR2 SNEGSKA (reference sequence). This CDR3 is CSARGRKIYEQYF. CDR3 nucleotide sequence: TGCAGTGCTAGAGGCAGGAAAATTTACGAGCAGTACTTC.

Written as DNA, the CDR3 is TGCAGTGCCCTGGACAGGGGGAGCAATCAGCCCCAGCATTTT. Translating gives CSALDRGSNQPQHF. V and J are TRBV20-1 and TRBJ1-5, with 10 bases identical to TRBD1. J gave up 1 base and V 6 bases, and 3 bases lay outside the gene matches. This CDR3 is built from 14 residues. Germline CDR1 reads DFQATT; CDR2 reads SNEGSKA (reference sequence).

This chain connects TRBV10-3 to TRBJ1-1; TRBD1 might be the D (6 bases). CDR3 length: 15 amino acids. Trimming stripped 4 bases from V and 3 bases from J, with 15 bases between. Germline loops: CDR1 ENHRY, CDR2 SYGVKD. CDR3 bases: TGTGCCATCAGTGCTCGACACAGGGAGGACACTGAAGCTTTCTTT. Its translation: CAISARHREDTEAFF.

This clonotype was detected a few times. The chain joins TRBV29-1 to TRBJ2-7; the D gene is possibly TRBD2 (5 bases). This CDR3 spans 11 amino acids. Germline V gene lookup returns CDR1 SQVTM and CDR2 ANQGSEA. Trimming removed 4 bases from V and 9 bases from J, with 13 bases in between. CDR3 region: CSVGGSRGQYF. The CDR3 DNA reads TGCAGCGTTGGGGGAAGCCGGGGGCAGTACTTC.

This clonotype was observed a single time. This chain connects TRBV12-5 to TRBJ1-2; D is uncertain. The CDR3 consists of 13 residues. V lost 2 bases, J lost 4 bases, and 8 bases lay in between. Germline loops: CDR1 LGHNT, CDR2 FRNRAP. CDR3 DNA: TGTGCTAGTGGTTTGCCCAACGTCTATGGCTACACCTTC. Translation: CASGLPNVYGYTF.

This clonotype came up once. The junction departs from germline at one end; a sequencing error may be responsible. This chain uses TRBV10-3 with TRBJ2-1, with D possibly matching TRBD2 (5 bases). The CDR3 has 13 amino acids. From germline, CDR1 is ENHRY and CDR2 SYGVKD. DNA for the CDR3: TGCGCCATCAAGGCAACGGGAATTAATGAGCAGTTCTTC. It translates to CAIKATGINEQFF.

V gene TRBV20-1 combines with J gene TRBJ2-3; a possible D gene is TRBD2 (7 bases). V gave up 6 bases and J gave up 3 bases, with 13 bases separating them. This CDR3 has 13 residues. The germline gives CDR1 DFQATT, CDR2 SNEGSKA (reference sequence). The CDR3 region is CSAQSGTTDTQYF. CDR3 DNA: TGCAGTGCCCAAAGCGGGACAACAGATACGCAGTATTTT.

The genes are TRBV7-9 and TRBJ1-1, with D possibly matching TRBD1 (6 bases). Germline CDR1 SEHNR, CDR2 FQNEAQ (reference sequence). The CDR3 has 14 residues. Trimming shortened V by 3 bases and J by 4 bases, and 12 bases separated the two germline ends. The CDR3 coding sequence is TGTGCCAGCAGCTTTGGGGGGCGCGGCACTGAAGCTTTCTTT. Translating gives CASSFGGRGTEAFF.

This clonotype occurred a few times. The chain has TRBV7-3 and TRBJ1-1, with no clear D. Germline V gene lookup returns CDR1 SGHTA and CDR2 FQGTGA. The ends were cut back, 2 bases at V and 1 base at J, with 8 bases in the middle. This CDR3 region has 14 residues. The CDR3 here is CASSLGQSNTEAFF. The CDR3 DNA reads TGTGCCAGCAGCTTAGGGCAGTCGAACACTGAAGCTTTCTTT.

The chain has TRBV5-1 and TRBJ1-2; D is undetermined. Per germline, CDR1 SGHRS and CDR2 YFSETQ. The CDR3 covers 13 residues. Trimming removed 4 bases from V and 4 bases from J, with 11 bases in between. The CDR3 nucleotides read TGCGCCAGCAGCCCCCCGACAAGCTATGGCTACACCTTC. It yields the protein CASSPPTSYGYTF.

This clonotype was seen a handful of times. CDR3 bases: TGTGCCAGCACCGACTTGACAGGGGGTATGGACGAGCAGTACTTC. Protein sequence: CASTDLTGGMDEQYF. The rearrangement uses TRBV7-9 and TRBJ2-7; 9 bases agree with TRBD1. V lost 7 bases to trimming and J lost 5 bases; unmatched junction nucleotides: 12. The CDR3 is 15 amino acids. Germline V CDR1 and CDR2: SEHNR, FQNEAQ (reference sequence).

V usage is TRBV7-6 and J usage is TRBJ2-7; tentatively, D is TRBD1 (8 bases). Trimming took 2 bases from V and 3 from J, leaving 23 bases between them. There are 18 residues in the CDR3. CDR1 and CDR2 (germline): SGHVS, FNYEAQ. CDR3 in DNA: TGTGCCAGCAGCTTATCGTGGGGCAGCGGGGACAGGTTCTACGAGCAGTACTTC. Translating it yields CASSLSWGSGDRFYEQYF.

The V call is TRBV18, the J call TRBJ2-7, with TRBD1 matching 7 bases. CDR1 is KGHSH, CDR2 LQKENI, per germline. V shed 0 bases and J 1 base; nucleotides not matched to a gene: 3. The CDR3 sequence is 15 residues long. CDR3 nucleotides: TGTGCCAGCTCACCACCGACGGGACAGTCCTACGAGCAGTACTTC. The encoded protein is CASSPPTGQSYEQYF.

The V and J genes are TRBV29-1 and TRBJ2-7; the D is unclear. Looked up from germline, CDR1 is SQVTM and CDR2 is ANQGSEA. Between the trimmed V and J ends, which lost 7 bases and 4 bases, there was a span of 17 bases. This CDR3 is 13 amino acids long. The CDR3 is CSAAEAVNYEQYF. Written as DNA, the CDR3 is TGCAGCGCAGCAGAGGCGGTAAATTACGAGCAGTACTTC.

V gene TRBV2 combines with J gene TRBJ2-7; TRBD1 agrees at 12 bases. Germline values: CDR1 SNHLY, CDR2 FYNNEI. V shed 6 bases and J 9 bases; nucleotides not matched to a gene: 6. The CDR3 consists of 13 residues. CDR3 sequence reads: CASRTGTGGVQYF. The CDR3 DNA sequence: TGTGCCAGCAGGACCGGGACAGGGGGCGTGCAGTACTTC.

Of note for this clonotype: A clone one base away is much larger, so this may be a read error. This rearrangement joins TRBV5-4 to TRBJ2-3; D perhaps matches TRBD1 (6 bases). CDR1 is SGHNT and CDR2 is YYREEE in the germline V gene (reference sequence). The CDR3 is made up of 14 amino acids. The CDR3 coding sequence is TGTGCCAGCAGTTCAGGTTGGACAGCAGATGCGCAGTATTTT. It is translated as CASSSGWTADAQYF. The full variable domain, completed using reference TRBV5-4 and TRBJ2-3, is ETGVTQSPTHLIKTRGQQVTLRCSSQSGHNTVSWYQQALGQGPQFIFQYYREEENGRGNFPPRFSGLQFPNYSSELNVNALELDDSALYLCASSSGWTADAQYFGPGTRLTVL.

The chain couples TRBV24-1 to TRBJ2-1; a weak D match, TRBD1 (5 bases). Trimming removed 8 bases at V and 9 bases at J, with 16 bases between. The germline CDR1 and CDR2 sequences are KGHDR and SFDVKD. This CDR3 is 13 amino acids long. For the CDR3, the DNA is TGTGCCACCAATACCCCGACAGCCCGTGAGCAGTTCTTC. Its protein is CATNTPTAREQFF.

Turning to this clonotype: At one of its ends the junction is not consistent with the germline gene, which may arise from a read error. The V and J genes are TRBV19 and TRBJ2-7, with D perhaps TRBD1 (7 bases). This CDR3 has 14 residues. CDR1 and CDR2 from the germline V gene are LNHDA and SQIVND (reference sequence). The CDR3 nucleotides read TGTGCCAGTAGTATGTCGGCAGGGGGAGGCGAGCAGGACTTC. Protein: CASSMSAGGGEQDF.

The chain combines TRBV5-1 with TRBJ2-5; 8 bases match TRBD1. The trim removed 2 bases at V and 1 base at J, leaving 1 base unmatched. This CDR3 is built from 14 residues. CDR1 and CDR2 from the germline V gene are SGHRS and YFSETQ. CDR3 DNA sequence: TGCGCCAGCAGCTTCACAGGGGGCCAAGAGACCCAGTACTTC. Translated, it gives CASSFTGGQETQYF.

In this sample, this clonotype turned up once. This chain connects TRBV7-8 to TRBJ2-5; the D gene is possibly TRBD1 (6 bases). V gave up 8 bases and J gave up 5 bases, with 15 bases separating them. This CDR3 is 13 amino acids long. Germline values: CDR1 SGHVS, CDR2 FQNEAQ. CDR3 bases: TGTGCCAGCGGGGGCGCGGTGAGGGAGACCCAGTACTTC. Amino acid sequence: CASGGAVRETQYF.

This clonotype was seen at least ten times. This chain connects TRBV30 to TRBJ2-7; weak D call: TRBD1 (5 bases). Germline CDR1 and CDR2: GTSNPN and SVGIG (reference sequence). The ends were cut back, 5 bases at V and 2 bases at J, with 10 bases in the middle. CDR3 size: 12 residues. This chain's CDR3 is CAWGAGTYEQYF. The CDR3, as DNA: TGTGCCTGGGGGGCAGGGACCTACGAGCAGTACTTC.